This T cell receptor (beta chain) was identified in a study of T cell responses to AZD1222 COVID-19 vaccine. Trimming removed 6 bases from V and 4 bases from J, with 9 bases in between. CDR1 and CDR2 (germline): MDHEN, SYDVKM. The length of the CDR3 is 12 residues. In this sample, this clone turned up once. TCRdb's copy holds only in-frame clones and misses some; the assay was immunoSEQ multiplex PCR. The sample consists of about 140,000 clones, 80% to 95% of them appearing once. This clonotype originated in an adult who received the AZD1222 COVID-19 vaccine. The chain couples TRBV28 to TRBJ1-2, with unresolved D. The source was peripheral blood, collected 28 days after the second AZD1222 dose. The CDR3 here is CASRVIPYGYTF. The DNA of the CDR3 is TGTGCCAGCAGGGTCATTCCCTATGGCTACACCTTC.